The T cell receptor beta chain under discussion was sequenced for a study of T-cell memory formation after mild COVID-19. This clonotype occurred a few times. TCRdb used MiXCR to reprocess the 5' RACE reads, holding one entry per CDR3 protein. The sample consists of around 200,000 distinct CDR3 sequences, around 26% of them appearing once. This CDR3 region has 15 residues. Trimming stripped 0 bases from V and 2 bases from J, with 11 bases between. Germline CDR1 LGHNA, CDR2 YSLEER. J is TRBJ2-7 and V is TRBV4-3; TRBD1 is a possible D gene (5 bases). The TCR originated in an adult woman who had mild COVID-19 (a few samples of this study predate the infection). Cell type and time point are not known. Sequencing was carried out using PBMCs or a T cell subset sorted from them (not recorded which). As DNA, the CDR3 is TGCGCCAGCAGCCAAGAGCAGGGTCCCCCCTACGAGCAGTACTTC. It translates to CASSQEQGPPYEQYF.